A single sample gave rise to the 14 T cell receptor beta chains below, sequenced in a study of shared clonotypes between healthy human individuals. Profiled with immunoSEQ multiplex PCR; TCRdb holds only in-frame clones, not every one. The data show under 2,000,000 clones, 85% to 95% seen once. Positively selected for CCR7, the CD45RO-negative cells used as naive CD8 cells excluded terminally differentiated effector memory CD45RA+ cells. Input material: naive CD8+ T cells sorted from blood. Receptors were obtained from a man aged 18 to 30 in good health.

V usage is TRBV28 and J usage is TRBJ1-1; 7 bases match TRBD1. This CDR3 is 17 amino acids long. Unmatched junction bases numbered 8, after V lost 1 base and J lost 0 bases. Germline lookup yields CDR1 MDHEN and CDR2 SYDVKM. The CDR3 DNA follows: TGTGCCAGCAGTTTATTCCCGGGACAGCGAGTGAACACTGAAGCTTTCTTT. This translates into CASSLFPGQRVNTEAFF.

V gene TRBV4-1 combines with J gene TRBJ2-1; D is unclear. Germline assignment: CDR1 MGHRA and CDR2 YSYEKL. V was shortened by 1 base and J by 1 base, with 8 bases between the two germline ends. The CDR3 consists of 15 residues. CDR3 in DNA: TGCGCCAGCAGCCAAGTAGTAGAGTCCTACAATGAGCAGTTCTTC. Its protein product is CASSQVVESYNEQFF.

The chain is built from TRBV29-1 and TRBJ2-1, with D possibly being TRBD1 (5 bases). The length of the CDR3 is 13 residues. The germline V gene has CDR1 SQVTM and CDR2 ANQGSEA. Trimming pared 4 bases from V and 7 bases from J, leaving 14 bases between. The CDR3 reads CSVASQGWNEQFF. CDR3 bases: TGCAGCGTTGCCTCCCAGGGATGGAATGAGCAGTTCTTC.

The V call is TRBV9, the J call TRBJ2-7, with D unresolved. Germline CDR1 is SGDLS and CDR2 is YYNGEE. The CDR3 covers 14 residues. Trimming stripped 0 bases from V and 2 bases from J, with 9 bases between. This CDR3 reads CASSVEDLAYEQYF. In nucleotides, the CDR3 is TGTGCCAGCAGCGTAGAAGACCTCGCCTACGAGCAGTACTTC.

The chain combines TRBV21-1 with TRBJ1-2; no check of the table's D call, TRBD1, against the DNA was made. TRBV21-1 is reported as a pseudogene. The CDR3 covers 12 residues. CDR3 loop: CASRSGTGLYTF. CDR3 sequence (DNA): TGTGCCAGCCGTTCCGGGACAGGCCTATACACCTTC.

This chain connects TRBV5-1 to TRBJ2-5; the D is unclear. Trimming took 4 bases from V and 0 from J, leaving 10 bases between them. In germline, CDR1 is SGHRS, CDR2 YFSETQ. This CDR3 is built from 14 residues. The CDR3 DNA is TGCGCCAGCAGCCCTTTGAGTTACCAAGAGACCCAGTACTTC. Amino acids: CASSPLSYQETQYF.

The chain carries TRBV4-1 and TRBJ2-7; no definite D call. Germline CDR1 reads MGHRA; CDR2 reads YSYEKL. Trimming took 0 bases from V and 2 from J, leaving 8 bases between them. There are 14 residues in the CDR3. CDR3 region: CASSQEHSTYEQYF. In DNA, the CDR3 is TGCGCCAGCAGCCAAGAACACTCCACCTACGAGCAGTACTTC.

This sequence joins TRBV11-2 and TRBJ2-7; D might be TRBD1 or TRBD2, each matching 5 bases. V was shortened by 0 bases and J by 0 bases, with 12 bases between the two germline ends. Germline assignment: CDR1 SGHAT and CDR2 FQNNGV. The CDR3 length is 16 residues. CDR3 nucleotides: TGTGCCAGCAGCTTAGACGAGGGGCAAAGCTCCTACGAGCAGTACTTC. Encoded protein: CASSLDEGQSSYEQYF.

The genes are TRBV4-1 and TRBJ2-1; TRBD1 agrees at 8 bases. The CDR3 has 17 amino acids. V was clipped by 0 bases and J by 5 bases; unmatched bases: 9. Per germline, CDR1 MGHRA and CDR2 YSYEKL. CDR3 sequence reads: CASSQEGMDRANNEQFF. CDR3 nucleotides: TGCGCCAGCAGCCAAGAAGGAATGGACAGGGCGAACAATGAGCAGTTCTTC.

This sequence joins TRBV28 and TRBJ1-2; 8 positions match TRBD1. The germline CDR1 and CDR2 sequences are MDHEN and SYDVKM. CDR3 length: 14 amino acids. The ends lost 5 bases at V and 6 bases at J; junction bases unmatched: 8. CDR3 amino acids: CASSHVGQGDGYTF. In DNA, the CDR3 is TGTGCCAGCAGTCACGTTGGACAGGGCGATGGCTACACCTTC.

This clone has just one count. In nucleotides, the CDR3 is TGCAGCTCTAATGAGCAGTTCTTC. Encoded protein: CSSNEQFF. The chain carries TRBV29-1 and TRBJ2-1; D uncertain. This CDR3 has 8 amino acids. Per the germline V gene, CDR1 is SQVTM and CDR2 is ANQGSEA. V was shortened by 8 bases and J by 7 bases, with 3 bases between the two germline ends.

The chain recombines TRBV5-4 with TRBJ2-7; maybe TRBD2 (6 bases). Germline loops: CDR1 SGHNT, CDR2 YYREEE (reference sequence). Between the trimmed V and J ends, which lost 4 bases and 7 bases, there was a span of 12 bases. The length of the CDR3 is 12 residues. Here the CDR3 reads CASSPGSREQYF. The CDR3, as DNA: TGTGCCAGCAGCCCCGGGAGTCGAGAGCAGTACTTC.

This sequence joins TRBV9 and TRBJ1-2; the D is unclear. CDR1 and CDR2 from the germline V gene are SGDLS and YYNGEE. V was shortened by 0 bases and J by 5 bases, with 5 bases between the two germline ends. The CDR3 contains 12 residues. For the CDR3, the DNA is TGTGCCAGCAGCGTAGAATGGTATGGCTACACCTTC. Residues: CASSVEWYGYTF.

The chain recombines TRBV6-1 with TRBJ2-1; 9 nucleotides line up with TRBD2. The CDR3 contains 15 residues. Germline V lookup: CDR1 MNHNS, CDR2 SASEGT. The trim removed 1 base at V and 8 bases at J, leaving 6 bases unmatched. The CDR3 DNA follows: TGTGCCAGCAGTGAAGTAGCGGGAGTTGGGGATGAGCAGTTCTTC. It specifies CASSEVAGVGDEQFF.